A single sample gave rise to the 4 T cell receptor beta chains below, sequenced in a study of cytomegalovirus exposure and HLA in healthy donors. PCR involved 60 Vbeta and 13 Jbeta primers. Some clones are missing from TCRdb's copy, which holds only in-frame ones; the method was immunoSEQ multiplex PCR. The repertoire holds 120,000 or so clones, with around 80% as singletons. The sequenced sample consisted of PBMCs. Receptor source: a man aged 25 to 40 in good health and CMV-seronegative.

Comments on this clone: Other DNA sequences in the sample encode the same CDR3. CDR3 loop: CASTDGGSGANVLTF. In nucleotides, the CDR3 is TGTGCCAGCACCGATGGCGGATCTGGGGCCAACGTCCTGACTTTC. V is TRBV6-6 and J is TRBJ2-6, with unresolved D. With 7 bases removed from V and 1 base from J, the gap between germline ends came to 11 bases. Germline V gene sequence: CDR1 MNHNY, CDR2 SVGAGI (reference sequence). The CDR3 has 15 amino acids.

V gene TRBV11-2 combines with J gene TRBJ2-7, with TRBD2 matching 11 bases. The germline gives CDR1 SGHAT, CDR2 FQNNGV. J lost 7 bases, V lost 1 base, and 9 bases had no gene match. This CDR3 has 16 amino acids. The CDR3: CASSLGLAGGPEEQYF. CDR3 nucleotide sequence: TGTGCCAGCAGCTTAGGGTTAGCGGGAGGGCCGGAAGAGCAGTACTTC.

The genes are TRBV28 and TRBJ2-1; 10 nucleotides align to TRBD2. Germline CDR1 is MDHEN and CDR2 is SYDVKM. V was clipped by 3 bases and J by 4 bases; unmatched bases: 3. The CDR3 length is 15 residues. The CDR3: CASSLRAGGYNEQFF. The CDR3 DNA is TGTGCCAGCAGTTTGAGAGCGGGAGGGTACAATGAGCAGTTCTTC.

V gene TRBV13 combines with J gene TRBJ2-3; 8 nucleotides match TRBD1. This CDR3 contains 15 residues. After removal of 3 bases from V and 0 bases from J, the junction contained 2 bases not matched to a gene. In germline, CDR1 is PRHDT, CDR2 FYEKMQ (reference sequence). CDR3 sequence: CASSFGQGSTDTQYF. The CDR3 DNA is TGTGCCAGCAGCTTCGGACAGGGCAGCACAGATACGCAGTATTTT.